This entry lists 29 T cell receptor beta chains sequenced from one sample in a study of CD8 T cells in Susac syndrome. After extraction with the RNeasy kit, about 0.45 to 1 ug of the RNA was reverse transcribed using random hexamers. In TCRdb, the immunoSEQ multiplex PCR reads were re-called with MiXCR into one record per CDR3 protein. The repertoire holds about 140,000 distinct CDR3 sequences, with 85% to 95% as singletons. Material: CD4+ T cells from PBMCs. The receptors derive from a human donor with Susac syndrome.

The V gene is TRBV5-1, the J gene TRBJ1-2; TRBD1 aligns across 7 bases. This CDR3 is built from 14 residues. CDR1 SGHRS and CDR2 YFSETQ come from the germline V gene. J gave up 2 bases and V 5 bases, and 6 bases lay outside the gene matches. The CDR3 region is CASSVTGSNYGYTF. The DNA of the CDR3 is TGCGCCAGCAGTGTGACAGGGAGCAACTATGGCTACACCTTC. Drawing the rest from reference TRBV5-1 and TRBJ1-2, the complete variable domain is KAGVTQTPRYLIKTRGQQVTLSCSPISGHRSVSWYQQTPGQGLQFLFEYFSETQRNKGNFPGRFSGRQFSNSRSEMNVSTLELGDSALYLCASSVTGSNYGYTFGSGTRLTVV.

V is TRBV3-1 and J is TRBJ2-1; D is uncertain. Germline V gives CDR1 LGHDT, CDR2 YNNKEL (reference sequence). This CDR3 spans 14 amino acids. The germline V and J ends were trimmed by 0 bases and 2 bases, with 5 bases remaining between them. CDR3 amino acids: CASSQDRPYNEQFF. The CDR3 DNA reads as TGTGCCAGCAGCCAAGATCGACCCTACAATGAGCAGTTCTTC.

This rearrangement joins TRBV20-1 to TRBJ2-3; the D gene is possibly TRBD1 (6 bases). The CDR3 is 11 residues long. Between the trimmed V and J ends, which lost 6 bases and 5 bases, there was a span of 9 bases. CDR1 is DFQATT, CDR2 SNEGSKA, per germline (reference sequence). CDR3 sequence: CSATGRDTQYF. The CDR3 DNA is TGCAGTGCAACAGGGAGAGATACGCAGTATTTT.

The V and J genes are TRBV7-8 and TRBJ1-1, with unresolved D. This CDR3 is 12 amino acids long. V shed 5 bases and J shed 5 bases, with 9 bases lying between them. Germline V gene lookup returns CDR1 SGHVS and CDR2 FQNEAQ. In DNA form, the CDR3 reads TGTGCCAGCAGCGCTAGGAGGACTGAAGCTTTCTTT. It yields the protein CASSARRTEAFF.

Written as DNA, the CDR3 is TGTGCCAGCAGCGTAGATCCGCACACCGGGGAGCTGTTTTTT. Its translation is CASSVDPHTGELFF. The chain employs TRBV9 and TRBJ2-2; no definite D call. CDR1 and CDR2 (germline): SGDLS, YYNGEE. The CDR3 sequence is 14 residues long. The V end was cut by 0 bases, the J end by 3 bases, with 6 bases between.

The chain employs TRBV2 and TRBJ2-7; TRBD1 aligns across 9 bases. From germline, CDR1 is SNHLY and CDR2 FYNNEI. V gave up 6 bases and J gave up 6 bases; unmatched junction bases: 9. The CDR3 runs 14 residues. The CDR3 DNA follows: TGTGCCAGCAGGCGGACAGGGGTTGAGGGCGAGCAGTACTTC. Translating it yields CASRRTGVEGEQYF.

The genes are TRBV3-1 and TRBJ1-1; 8 nucleotides agree with TRBD1. There are 15 residues in the CDR3. The J segment lost 4 bases and the V segment lost 2 bases, leaving 6 bases of the junction unmatched. Germline V gives CDR1 LGHDT, CDR2 YNNKEL (reference sequence). In nucleotides, the CDR3 is TGTGCCAGCAGCCAAACGGACAGGGTTCGCACTGAAGCTTTCTTT. Translated, it gives CASSQTDRVRTEAFF.

The chain has TRBV5-4 and TRBJ2-5; 7 bases agree with TRBD1. With V trimmed by 3 bases and J by 1 base, 6 bases remained unmatched. There are 15 residues in the CDR3. CDR1 and CDR2 from the germline V gene are SGHNT and YYREEE (reference sequence). The CDR3 protein is CASSSGQASQETQYF. The DNA of the CDR3 is TGTGCCAGCAGCTCAGGACAGGCCAGCCAAGAGACCCAGTACTTC.

The genes are TRBV28 and TRBJ1-1; no definite D call. CDR3 length equals 12 residues. The germline V gene has CDR1 MDHEN and CDR2 SYDVKM. Deletions cut 8 bases from V and 3 bases from J, with 10 bases between. The CDR3 region has the DNA TGTGCCAGCGCGTTTAGATACACTGAAGCTTTCTTT. It encodes CASAFRYTEAFF.

The chain carries TRBV20-1 and TRBJ1-1; D unresolved. The CDR3 totals 15 residues. Germline loops: CDR1 DFQATT, CDR2 SNEGSKA (reference sequence). The V gene lost 0 bases and the J gene lost 5 bases, with 16 bases spanning the gap. CDR3 protein: CSARDQGSIRTEAFF. CDR3 DNA: TGCAGTGCTAGAGATCAAGGGTCTATTAGGACTGAAGCTTTCTTT.

This clonotype was found once. The genes are TRBV7-3 and TRBJ2-2, with D possibly TRBD2 on 6 matching bases. CDR1 is SGHTA and CDR2 is FQGTGA in the germline V gene. Trimming cost V 4 bases and J 5 bases, with 14 bases left between them. The length of the CDR3 is 15 residues. The CDR3 here is CASSSNGGKTGELFF. CDR3 coding DNA: TGTGCCAGCAGCTCTAATGGGGGGAAGACCGGGGAGCTGTTTTTT.

This clonotype was counted only a few times. At one end the junction does not follow the germline gene, possibly because of a read error. CDR3 in DNA: TGTGCCAGCAGCTTGGCGAGCGGGAGTTACGAGCAGTACTTC. Translated: CASSLASGSYEQYF. The rearrangement links TRBV5-1 to TRBJ2-7; 8 bases agree with TRBD2. The CDR3 consists of 14 residues. Germline CDR1 reads SGHRS; CDR2 reads YFSETQ.

V and J are TRBV20-1 and TRBJ2-5, with 10 bases lining up with TRBD1. Germline V gene data show CDR1 as DFQATT and CDR2 as SNEGSKA (reference sequence). CDR3 size: 14 residues. Germline trimming cut 7 bases from V and 6 bases from J; bases unmatched to any gene: 11. The CDR3 region has the DNA TGCAGTGTATTAGACAGGGGGCGATCAAAGACCCAGTACTTC. It codes for CSVLDRGRSKTQYF.

The chain's CDR3 is CASSQGFGQEFYEQYF. In nucleotides, the CDR3 is TGCGCCAGCAGCCAAGGTTTCGGACAGGAGTTCTACGAGCAGTACTTC. The chain carries TRBV4-3 and TRBJ2-7; the match to TRBD1 covers 7 bases. Germline lookup yields CDR1 LGHNA and CDR2 YSLEER. This CDR3 has 16 amino acids. V shed 1 base and J 3 bases; nucleotides not matched to a gene: 9.

The V and J genes are TRBV4-2 and TRBJ2-5; 8 bases agree with TRBD2. V shed 0 bases, J shed 5 bases, and the junction held 5 bases outside the gene matches. The CDR3 length is 15 residues. CDR1 and CDR2 (germline): LGHNA, YNFKEQ. The CDR3 sequence: CASSQDGPSGETQYF. The CDR3 DNA reads TGTGCCAGCAGCCAAGATGGGCCTAGCGGGGAGACCCAGTACTTC.

The J gene is TRBJ1-1, the V gene TRBV18; D is ambiguous. V was cut by 3 bases and J by 3 bases, with 8 bases left in between. Germline V lookup: CDR1 KGHSH, CDR2 LQKENI. CDR3 length: 13 residues. This CDR3 is CASSPIRDTEAFF. The CDR3 nucleotides read TGTGCCAGCTCACCTATCCGCGACACTGAAGCTTTCTTT. Full variable domain (rest looked up from reference TRBV18 and TRBJ1-1): NAGVMQNPRHLVRRRGQEARLRCSPMKGHSHVYWYRQLPEEGLKFMVYLQKENIIDESGMPKERFSAEFPKEGPSILRIQQVVRGDSAAYFCASSPIRDTEAFFGQGTRLTVV.

The V and J genes are TRBV13 and TRBJ2-3; 13 positions match TRBD2. The CDR3 sequence is 16 residues long. V lost 5 bases and J lost 6; bases outside the gene matches: 8. The germline CDR1 and CDR2 sequences are PRHDT and FYEKMQ (reference sequence). The CDR3 here is CASSETSGRARDTQYF. For the CDR3, the DNA is TGTGCCAGCAGCGAAACTAGCGGGAGGGCCCGTGATACGCAGTATTTT.

V is TRBV30 and J is TRBJ2-7; 9 positions agree with TRBD2. The CDR3 has 14 residues. The V gene's germline CDR1 is GTSNPN and CDR2 SVGIG (reference sequence). V was clipped by 0 bases and J by 4 bases; unmatched bases: 4. The CDR3 sequence: CAWSVAGGMYEQYF. DNA for the CDR3: TGTGCCTGGAGTGTAGCGGGAGGCATGTACGAGCAGTACTTC.

V gene TRBV28 combines with J gene TRBJ2-1; possibly TRBD1 for D (6 bases). The CDR3 has 15 residues. CDR1 is MDHEN and CDR2 is SYDVKM in the germline V gene. Trimming removed 4 bases at V and 13 bases at J, with 23 bases between. The CDR3 sequence is CASSSMGTKILVQFF. DNA for the CDR3: TGTGCCAGCAGTTCGATGGGGACAAAAATACTCGTCCAGTTCTTC.

This rearrangement joins TRBV29-1 to TRBJ1-5; 7 nucleotides agree with TRBD1. The CDR3 runs to 14 residues. The V gene end was trimmed by 6 bases and the J gene end by 3 bases; junction bases not matched to a gene: 8. Germline CDR1 SQVTM, CDR2 ANQGSEA. CDR3 protein: CSVLTDRNNQPQHF. CDR3 DNA sequence: TGCAGCGTCCTGACGGACAGGAACAATCAGCCCCAGCATTTT.

This chain joins TRBV18 and TRBJ2-3; 10 bases are shared with TRBD2. The CDR3 has 16 residues. In germline, CDR1 is KGHSH, CDR2 LQKENI. V gave up 3 bases and J gave up 3 bases; unmatched junction bases: 6. The CDR3 sequence: CASSPGLASTTDTQYF. The DNA for the CDR3 is TGTGCCAGCTCACCGGGACTAGCGTCTACGACAGATACGCAGTATTTT.

The CDR3 DNA reads as TGTGCCAGCAGCCAAGAGCGGCGTAAGTGGTACAATGAGCAGTTCTTC. This gives the protein CASSQERRKWYNEQFF. V gene TRBV3-1 combines with J gene TRBJ2-1; D remains unclear. In germline, CDR1 is LGHDT, CDR2 YNNKEL (reference sequence). The CDR3 length is 16 residues. With 0 bases removed from V and 4 bases from J, the gap between germline ends came to 13 bases.

This clonotype has only one observation. CDR3 sequence reads: CASSPLGDFLSSGANVLTF. CDR3 in DNA: TGCGCCAGCAGCCCGTTGGGGGACTTTTTGAGCTCTGGGGCCAACGTCCTGACTTTC. This chain joins TRBV5-1 and TRBJ2-6; weak D call: TRBD2 (6 bases). With 4 bases removed from V and 0 bases from J, the gap between germline ends came to 20 bases. The CDR3 spans 19 residues. Germline CDR1 SGHRS, CDR2 YFSETQ.

This clonotype was seen just once. The V and J genes are TRBV29-1 and TRBJ1-4; D remains ambiguous. V was cut by 4 bases and J by 7 bases, with 10 bases left in between. Germline lookup yields CDR1 SQVTM and CDR2 ANQGSEA. CDR3 length: 12 residues. The CDR3, as DNA: TGCAGCGTTGGATGGGCAGGTGAAAAACTGTTTTTT. This translates into CSVGWAGEKLFF.

The J gene is TRBJ2-7, the V gene TRBV7-2; D unresolved. Between the trimmed V and J ends, which lost 3 bases and 10 bases, there was a span of 10 bases. The germline CDR1 and CDR2 sequences are SGHTA and FQGNSA. CDR3 length equals 11 residues. The CDR3 bases are TGTGCCAGCAGCTTGAACCTCGCACAGTACTTC. It codes for CASSLNLAQYF.

V and J are TRBV29-1 and TRBJ1-1; D gene ambiguous. V was trimmed by 7 bases and J by 1 base, leaving 10 bases between them. The CDR3 extends over 12 amino acids. The V gene's germline CDR1 is SQVTM and CDR2 ANQGSEA. The CDR3 DNA reads as TGCAGCGCCAGGCCGGGGAACACTGAAGCTTTCTTT. It is translated as CSARPGNTEAFF.

The chain links TRBV29-1 to TRBJ1-2; no definite D call. This CDR3 has 11 residues. Germline V gene data show CDR1 as SQVTM and CDR2 as ANQGSEA. V was trimmed by 6 bases and J by 6 bases, leaving 11 bases between them. The CDR3 loop is CSVPRGDGYTF. Here the CDR3 DNA reads TGCAGCGTCCCCCGGGGTGATGGCTACACCTTC.

This clonotype was picked up one time. The V and J genes are TRBV20-1 and TRBJ1-2; 10 bases align to TRBD1. This CDR3 has 14 amino acids. Looked up from germline, CDR1 is DFQATT and CDR2 is SNEGSKA (reference sequence). J was trimmed by 6 bases and V by 5 bases; bases with no gene match: 9. DNA of the CDR3: TGCAGTGCTCACCAGGGACAGGGGATCGATGGCTACACCTTC. It specifies CSAHQGQGIDGYTF.

This clonotype was picked up one time. The chain carries TRBV20-1 and TRBJ2-7; TRBD1 matches at 8 bases. Looked up from germline, CDR1 is DFQATT and CDR2 is SNEGSKA (reference sequence). Trimming at V came to 2 bases and at J to 6 bases, leaving 12 bases not matched to a gene. The CDR3 covers 15 residues. The CDR3, as DNA: TGCAGTGCTAGAAAAAGGGGGACAGGCGTCTCCGAGCAGTACTTC. It specifies CSARKRGTGVSEQYF.